This TCR beta chain was sequenced in a study of T cell responses to AZD1222 COVID-19 vaccine. Overall study findings and caveats: White British people made up most donors, females outnumbered males, and clonal diversity was possibly underestimated.

Turning to this clone: Its antigen is unknown.

The CDR3 contains 13 residues. Trimming left V 3 bases short and J 5 bases short, with 8 bases between. Germline V gives CDR1 LGHNT, CDR2 FRNRAP. Profiling relied on immunoSEQ multiplex PCR, and the TCRdb table lists in-frame clones only, not all of them. The sample comprises 150,000 to 200,000 clones, about 92% of which are singletons, and 1.3% rests with the top ten. Second doses that came at about 4 or about 12 weeks were put together. Material: peripheral blood, obtained 28 days after the second AZD1222 dose. This sequence originates from an adult who received the AZD1222 COVID-19 vaccine. The gene calls are TRBV12-5 and TRBJ1-5, with D uncertain. CDR3 region: CASGFDGYQPQHF. For the CDR3, the DNA is TGTGCTAGTGGTTTCGACGGCTATCAGCCCCAGCATTTT.